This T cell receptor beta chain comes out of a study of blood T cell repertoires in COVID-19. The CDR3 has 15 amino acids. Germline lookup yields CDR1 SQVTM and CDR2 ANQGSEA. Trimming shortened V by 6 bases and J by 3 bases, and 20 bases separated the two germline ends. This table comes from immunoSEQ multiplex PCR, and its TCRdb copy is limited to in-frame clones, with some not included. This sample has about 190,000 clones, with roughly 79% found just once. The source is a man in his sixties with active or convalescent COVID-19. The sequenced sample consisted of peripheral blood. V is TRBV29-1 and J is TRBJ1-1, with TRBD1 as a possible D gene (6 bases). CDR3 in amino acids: CSVRALRGGHTEAFF. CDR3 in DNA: TGCAGCGTGAGGGCCTTGAGAGGGGGTCACACTGAAGCTTTCTTT.